This is a list of T cell receptor beta chains from one sample in a study of shared clonotypes between healthy human individuals. Generated by immunoSEQ multiplex PCR, the TCRdb table keeps only in-frame clones and is missing some. This table has around 2.1 million clones, under 95% appearing once. Input material: naive CD8+ T cells from PBMCs. The receptors were sampled from a man aged 18-30 years in good health. Some clones in this sample may be carry-over from other donors' samples. The CDR3 runs from the conserved cysteine through the conserved F or W. Each record gives: D gene, V gene, clone size, J gene, CDR3 protein, CDR3 DNA. The D gene is left open where the match is weak. The listing skips clone size in some rows; elsewhere it reads once, few, many or a size class.

d_call: .; v_call: TRBV11-2; clone_size: .; j_call: TRBJ2-1; cdr3_aa: CASSSPGSNEQFF; cdr3_nt: TGTGCCAGCAGCTCCCCGGGCTCCAATGAGCAGTTCTTC
d_call: .; v_call: TRBV25-1; clone_size: many; j_call: TRBJ1-1; cdr3_aa: CASSEHGRVTEAFF; cdr3_nt: TGTGCCAGCAGTGAACATGGCAGGGTAACTGAAGCTTTCTTT
d_call: .; v_call: TRBV18; clone_size: .; j_call: TRBJ2-2; cdr3_aa: CASSLPSLLELFF; cdr3_nt: TGTGCCAGCTCACTGCCCTCCCTTCTGGAGCTGTTTTTT
d_call: .; v_call: TRBV6-1; clone_size: .; j_call: TRBJ2-5; cdr3_aa: CASSLLETQYF; cdr3_nt: TGTGCCAGCAGTTTACTAGAGACCCAGTACTTC
d_call: .; v_call: TRBV19; clone_size: .; j_call: TRBJ1-2; cdr3_aa: CASSPDGTYGYTF; cdr3_nt: TGTGCCAGTAGCCCGGACGGAACCTATGGCTACACCTTC
d_call: .; v_call: TRBV29-1; clone_size: .; j_call: TRBJ2-5; cdr3_aa: CSGYTGGIETQYF; cdr3_nt: TGCAGCGGGTATACTGGAGGGATAGAGACCCAGTACTTC
d_call: .; v_call: TRBV4-1; clone_size: .; j_call: TRBJ1-5; cdr3_aa: CASSQTDKVAQPQHF; cdr3_nt: TGCGCCAGCAGCCAGACGGACAAAGTAGCCCAGCCCCAGCATTTT
d_call: .; v_call: TRBV28; clone_size: .; j_call: TRBJ2-3; cdr3_aa: CASSRGPRTDTQYF; cdr3_nt: TGTGCCAGCAGTCGGGGACCACGCACAGATACGCAGTATTTT
d_call: .; v_call: TRBV5-1; clone_size: once; j_call: TRBJ2-5; cdr3_aa: CASSLAAETQYF; cdr3_nt: TGCGCCAGCAGCTTGGCGGCGGAGACCCAGTACTTC
d_call: .; v_call: TRBV6-1; clone_size: once; j_call: TRBJ2-5; cdr3_aa: CASKGSLVETQYF; cdr3_nt: TGTGCCAGCAAGGGGTCCCTTGTCGAGACCCAGTACTTC
d_call: TRBD1; v_call: TRBV27; clone_size: .; j_call: TRBJ1-3; cdr3_aa: CASSLGPGTGASGNTIYF; cdr3_nt: TGTGCCAGCAGTCTAGGCCCCGGGACAGGCGCCTCTGGAAACACCATATATTTT
d_call: TRBD2; v_call: TRBV13; clone_size: .; j_call: TRBJ2-1; cdr3_aa: CASSLGGLVDNEQFF; cdr3_nt: TGTGCCAGCAGCTTAGGGGGACTAGTCGACAATGAGCAGTTCTTC
d_call: .; v_call: TRBV27; clone_size: .; j_call: TRBJ2-1; cdr3_aa: CASRPLIGLQGNEQFF; cdr3_nt: TGTGCCAGCAGACCCCTGATCGGACTTCAGGGCAATGAGCAGTTCTTC
d_call: .; v_call: TRBV5-1; clone_size: once; j_call: TRBJ1-1; cdr3_aa: CASSLVGPTGSAEAFF; cdr3_nt: TGCGCCAGCAGCTTGGTAGGGCCGACAGGTTCGGCTGAAGCTTTCTTT
d_call: .; v_call: TRBV5-4; clone_size: .; j_call: TRBJ2-7; cdr3_aa: CASSPGTSLVREQYF; cdr3_nt: TGTGCCAGCAGCCCCGGGACCAGCCTGGTCCGCGAGCAGTACTTC
d_call: .; v_call: TRBV21-1; clone_size: .; j_call: TRBJ2-7; cdr3_aa: CASSKGPHPYEQYF; cdr3_nt: TGTGCCAGCAGCAAAGGTCCACATCCCTACGAGCAGTACTTC
d_call: TRBD1; v_call: TRBV5-8; clone_size: .; j_call: TRBJ2-1; cdr3_aa: CASRIPGQGIYNEQFF; cdr3_nt: TGTGCCAGCAGGATTCCGGGACAGGGAATCTACAATGAGCAGTTCTTC
d_call: TRBD1; v_call: TRBV28; clone_size: .; j_call: TRBJ2-7; cdr3_aa: CASSLPRGTGVTYEQYF; cdr3_nt: TGTGCCAGCAGTCTTCCCCGTGGGACAGGGGTAACCTACGAGCAGTACTTC
d_call: .; v_call: TRBV7-9; clone_size: .; j_call: TRBJ2-3; cdr3_aa: CASKPPGASRPDTQYF; cdr3_nt: TGTGCCAGCAAACCCCCGGGGGCCAGTCGGCCAGATACGCAGTATTTT
d_call: TRBD2; v_call: TRBV5-1; clone_size: .; j_call: TRBJ2-1; cdr3_aa: CASSPGLATVNEQFF; cdr3_nt: TGCGCCAGCAGCCCCGGACTAGCCACTGTAAATGAGCAGTTCTTC
d_call: .; v_call: TRBV28; clone_size: .; j_call: TRBJ1-1; cdr3_aa: CASSNPEGNTEAFF; cdr3_nt: TGTGCCAGCAGTAACCCGGAAGGTAACACTGAAGCTTTCTTT
d_call: TRBD1; v_call: TRBV4-1; clone_size: .; j_call: TRBJ2-7; cdr3_aa: CASSQDLRTGGDEQYF; cdr3_nt: TGCGCCAGCAGCCAAGATCTCCGGACAGGGGGCGACGAGCAGTACTTC
d_call: .; v_call: TRBV2; clone_size: .; j_call: TRBJ2-7; cdr3_aa: CAIKGNSYEQYF; cdr3_nt: TGTGCAATCAAGGGCAACTCCTACGAGCAGTACTTC
d_call: .; v_call: TRBV9; clone_size: .; j_call: TRBJ2-7; cdr3_aa: CASSVGGLPYEQYF; cdr3_nt: TGTGCCAGCAGCGTAGGGGGTCTTCCCTACGAGCAGTACTTC
d_call: .; v_call: TRBV16; clone_size: few; j_call: TRBJ1-4; cdr3_aa: CASSLQGKNEKLFF; cdr3_nt: TGTGCCAGCAGCCTCCAGGGGAAAAATGAAAAACTGTTTTTT
d_call: .; v_call: TRBV7-9; clone_size: .; j_call: TRBJ2-1; cdr3_aa: CANGQSSSYNEQFF; cdr3_nt: TGTGCCAACGGACAGAGCAGCTCCTACAATGAGCAGTTCTTC
d_call: .; v_call: TRBV29-1; clone_size: .; j_call: TRBJ1-1; cdr3_aa: CSVFRGAEAFF; cdr3_nt: TGCAGCGTTTTTCGGGGGGCTGAAGCTTTCTTT
d_call: .; v_call: TRBV29-1; clone_size: .; j_call: TRBJ2-7; cdr3_aa: CSEAGIDYEQYF; cdr3_nt: TGCAGCGAGGCCGGGATAGACTACGAGCAGTACTTC
d_call: .; v_call: TRBV28; clone_size: .; j_call: TRBJ2-7; cdr3_aa: CASSFGPGYEQYF; cdr3_nt: TGTGCCAGCAGTTTCGGTCCCGGCTACGAGCAGTACTTC
d_call: .; v_call: TRBV27; clone_size: .; j_call: TRBJ2-7; cdr3_aa: CASSLSADSYEQYF; cdr3_nt: TGTGCCAGCAGTTTATCGGCAGACTCCTACGAGCAGTACTTC
d_call: TRBD1; v_call: TRBV28; clone_size: .; j_call: TRBJ1-2; cdr3_aa: CASRPQRDSYGYTF; cdr3_nt: TGTGCCAGCAGACCCCAACGGGACAGCTATGGCTACACCTTC
d_call: .; v_call: TRBV4-3; clone_size: .; j_call: TRBJ2-1; cdr3_aa: CASSQNPAGTAQNEQFF; cdr3_nt: TGCGCCAGCAGCCAAAATCCGGCCGGGACTGCCCAGAATGAGCAGTTCTTC
d_call: .; v_call: TRBV27; clone_size: .; j_call: TRBJ1-1; cdr3_aa: CASSLVGIPISSEAFF; cdr3_nt: TGTGCCAGCAGTTTAGTAGGGATCCCGATTTCGTCTGAAGCTTTCTTT
d_call: .; v_call: TRBV15; clone_size: .; j_call: TRBJ1-2; cdr3_aa: CATSKSPSRGGQLFYGYTF; cdr3_nt: TGTGCCACCAGCAAAAGCCCATCCCGGGGGGGACAACTGTTCTATGGCTACACCTTC
d_call: .; v_call: TRBV5-5; clone_size: .; j_call: TRBJ2-7; cdr3_aa: CASSSGRTSYEQYF; cdr3_nt: TGTGCCAGCAGCTCGGGAAGGACCTCCTACGAGCAGTACTTC
d_call: .; v_call: TRBV7-2; clone_size: .; j_call: TRBJ1-4; cdr3_aa: CASSLGGGGVGDKLFF; cdr3_nt: TGTGCCAGCAGCTTAGGAGGTGGAGGTGTAGGAGACAAACTGTTTTTT
d_call: .; v_call: TRBV6-6; clone_size: .; j_call: TRBJ2-2; cdr3_aa: CASSYSNTGELFF; cdr3_nt: TGTGCCAGCAGTTACTCAAACACCGGGGAGCTGTTTTTT
d_call: TRBD1; v_call: TRBV28; clone_size: .; j_call: TRBJ2-3; cdr3_aa: CASSFFTGGPDTQYF; cdr3_nt: TGTGCCAGCAGTTTTTTTACAGGGGGCCCAGATACGCAGTATTTT
d_call: TRBD1; v_call: TRBV29-1; clone_size: .; j_call: TRBJ2-7; cdr3_aa: CSVLDRETYEQYF; cdr3_nt: TGCAGCGTCTTAGACAGGGAAACCTACGAGCAGTACTTC
d_call: .; v_call: TRBV14; clone_size: .; j_call: TRBJ2-7; cdr3_aa: CASSRGSSTYEQYF; cdr3_nt: TGTGCCAGCAGCCGAGGGTCCTCCACCTACGAGCAGTACTTC
d_call: .; v_call: TRBV28; clone_size: .; j_call: TRBJ2-3; cdr3_aa: CASSLFGRRLSTDTQYF; cdr3_nt: TGTGCCAGCAGTTTATTCGGACGGCGACTTTCCACAGATACGCAGTATTTT
d_call: TRBD1; v_call: TRBV19; clone_size: few; j_call: TRBJ2-2; cdr3_aa: CASSIISDRGTGELFF; cdr3_nt: TGTGCCAGTAGTATAATATCGGACAGGGGGACCGGGGAGCTGTTTTTT
d_call: .; v_call: TRBV4-1; clone_size: .; j_call: TRBJ2-3; cdr3_aa: CASSQVGADTQYF; cdr3_nt: TGCGCCAGCAGCCAAGTGGGCGCAGATACGCAGTATTTT
d_call: .; v_call: TRBV6-6; clone_size: once; j_call: TRBJ2-2; cdr3_aa: CASTPFGELFF; cdr3_nt: TGTGCCAGCACCCCCTTCGGGGAGCTGTTTTTT
d_call: .; v_call: TRBV6-6; clone_size: .; j_call: TRBJ2-7; cdr3_aa: CASSPGRRGYEQYF; cdr3_nt: TGTGCCAGCAGTCCGGGCCGGCGGGGCTACGAGCAGTACTTC
d_call: .; v_call: TRBV28; clone_size: .; j_call: TRBJ2-7; cdr3_aa: CASSLNIYEQYF; cdr3_nt: TGTGCCAGCAGTCTCAACATTTACGAGCAGTACTTC
d_call: .; v_call: TRBV4-1; clone_size: .; j_call: TRBJ1-3; cdr3_aa: CASSQDRTSGNTIYF; cdr3_nt: TGCGCCAGCAGCCAAGACAGGACCTCTGGAAACACCATATATTTT
d_call: .; v_call: TRBV6-1; clone_size: .; j_call: TRBJ2-5; cdr3_aa: CASSTRYQETQYF; cdr3_nt: TGTGCCAGCAGTACGAGGTACCAAGAGACCCAGTACTTC
d_call: .; v_call: TRBV7-3; clone_size: .; j_call: TRBJ2-3; cdr3_aa: CASSYTGMRTDTQYF; cdr3_nt: TGTGCCAGCAGCTACACCGGGATGCGCACAGATACGCAGTATTTT
d_call: TRBD1; v_call: TRBV15; clone_size: .; j_call: TRBJ2-5; cdr3_aa: CATSFRTGGEGETQYF; cdr3_nt: TGTGCCACCAGCTTCCGGACAGGGGGCGAGGGAGAGACCCAGTACTTC
d_call: .; v_call: TRBV28; clone_size: .; j_call: TRBJ1-1; cdr3_aa: CASSLSVYGGTEAFF; cdr3_nt: TGTGCCAGCAGTTTATCTGTTTATGGCGGAACTGAAGCTTTCTTT
d_call: TRBD1; v_call: TRBV9; clone_size: few; j_call: TRBJ2-2; cdr3_aa: CASSVQTGGPNTGELFF; cdr3_nt: TGTGCCAGCAGCGTCCAGACAGGGGGCCCGAACACCGGGGAGCTGTTTTTT
d_call: .; v_call: TRBV19; clone_size: .; j_call: TRBJ2-3; cdr3_aa: CASSRVTGDTQYF; cdr3_nt: TGTGCCAGTAGTAGAGTAACTGGAGATACGCAGTATTTT
d_call: .; v_call: TRBV7-2; clone_size: .; j_call: TRBJ1-4; cdr3_aa: CASSLETGKPGVEKLFF; cdr3_nt: TGTGCCAGCAGCTTAGAGACAGGAAAACCGGGGGTTGAAAAACTGTTTTTT
d_call: TRBD1; v_call: TRBV23-1; clone_size: .; j_call: TRBJ1-4; cdr3_aa: CASYPPGTGRIATNEKLFF; cdr3_nt: TGCGCCAGCTATCCCCCCGGGACAGGGCGGATAGCAACTAATGAAAAACTGTTTTTT
d_call: .; v_call: TRBV27; clone_size: .; j_call: TRBJ2-6; cdr3_aa: CASSLSPGTGANVLTF; cdr3_nt: TGTGCCAGCAGTTTATCGCCCGGGACCGGGGCCAACGTCCTGACTTTC
d_call: .; v_call: TRBV19; clone_size: .; j_call: TRBJ1-5; cdr3_aa: CASIPTPQGGQPQHF; cdr3_nt: TGTGCCAGTATCCCAACCCCTCAGGGCGGTCAGCCCCAGCATTTT
d_call: .; v_call: TRBV15; clone_size: .; j_call: TRBJ2-3; cdr3_aa: CATSGPGGQGTDTQYF; cdr3_nt: TGTGCCACCAGCGGGCCCGGGGGGCAGGGCACAGATACGCAGTATTTT
d_call: TRBD1; v_call: TRBV29-1; clone_size: .; j_call: TRBJ2-2; cdr3_aa: CSATPRDRGHSGELFF; cdr3_nt: TGCAGCGCCACGCCCCGGGACAGGGGGCATTCCGGGGAGCTGTTTTTT